This T cell receptor (beta chain) appears in the sequencing data of a study of T cells in Graves' hyperthyroidism and ophthalmopathy. The study's findings and limits: In the analysis, a 13 V-J model separated ophthalmopathy from stable hyperthyroidism. Researchers found most expanded thyroid clonotypes above 0.001 in blood as well.

V was cut by 2 bases and J by 7 bases, with 10 bases left in between. There are 14 residues in the CDR3. CDR1 is SGDLS and CDR2 is YYNGEE in the germline V gene. Amplification yielded TCR beta CDR3 regions, with RNA transcripts as the source. An initial round of RT-PCR targeting the TCR CDR3 relied on the HTBI primer set. TCRdb redid the calling of the multiplex PCR reads with MiXCR, one entry per CDR3 protein. The sample records about 260,000 distinct CDR3 sequences, about 20% being singletons. With regard to this clonotype: Its target is unknown.

Patients were excluded for uncontrolled infection, other autoimmune disease, pregnancy or lactation. Clinical symptoms, serum thyroxine and TRAb, thyroid ultrasound and orbital computed tomography were used for the diagnoses. The chain couples TRBV9 to TRBJ1-6, with no clear D. Sample: blood. This TCR was sampled from a man aged 25 to 40 with Graves' ophthalmopathy. CDR3 nucleotide sequence: TGTGCCAGCAGCGTCAAGGGAGGAAATTCACCCCTCCACTTT. Protein: CASSVKGGNSPLHF.